This T cell receptor beta chain was observed in a study of CD8 T cells in Susac syndrome. From blood CD8+ and CD4+ T cells, the TCR beta chain was sequenced. The individuals used as controls were healthy donors who had been matched for both age and sex. Negative isolation was used for CD8+ and CD4+ T cells and FACS enrichment for TEMRA cells. Roughly 0.45 to 1 ug RNA was reverse transcribed with random hexamers. An immunoSEQ multiplex PCR generated amplified TCR beta CDR3 products spanning 54 Vbeta and 13 Jbeta. TCRdb processed the immunoSEQ multiplex PCR reads anew with MiXCR; each CDR3 protein has one entry. The sample gives over 120,000 distinct CDR3 sequences, roughly 95% of which show up once; less than 0.095% is in the top ten. The V end was cut by 6 bases, the J end by 3 bases, with 11 bases between. The CDR3 sequence is 13 residues long. In germline, CDR1 is ENHRY, CDR2 SYGVKD.

Input material: CD4+ T cells from PBMCs. The rearrangement uses TRBV10-3 and TRBJ1-2, with D possibly TRBD1 on 5 matching bases. This receptor was taken from a human donor in good health. CDR3 bases: TGTGCCATCAGCGAAACCAGGGACTATGGCTACACCTTC. It encodes CAISETRDYGYTF.